This T cell receptor (beta chain) was observed in a study of long-term antiretroviral therapy in people with HIV. Study-wide results and limits: The clones with expansion before ART were dominant in the repertoire at all time points. Blood dating 2004 to 2017 may reflect older ART regimens.

The authors ran the immunoSEQ assay, v3.0, at survey level. Produced via immunoSEQ multiplex PCR; TCRdb's table is partial and in-frame only. The table includes some 20,000 clones, around 80% detected once. This CDR3 is built from 14 residues. Deletions cut 4 bases from V and 0 bases from J, with 10 bases between. The germline V gene encodes CDR1 SGHKS and CDR2 YYEKEE (reference sequence). Participants who had HIV were, without exception, treated in the United States. A word on this clone: Its antigen remains unidentified.

The chain links TRBV5-5 to TRBJ1-1; D not resolved. The sample was unsorted PBMCs, taken at the start of antiretroviral therapy, before treatment. The TCR was taken from a woman aged 40 to 55 with HIV. The DNA of the CDR3 is TGTGCCAGCAGCCCTATACCGATGAACACTGAAGCTTTCTTT. It is translated as CASSPIPMNTEAFF. Variable domain in full (rest from reference TRBV5-5 and TRBJ1-1): DAGVTQSPTHLIKTRGQQVTLRCSPISGHKSVSWYQQVLGQGPQFIFQYYEKEERGRGNFPDRFSARQFPNYSSELNVNALLLGDSALYLCASSPIPMNTEAFFGQGTRLTVV.